Shown below are 23 T cell receptor beta chains from a single sample sequenced in a study of T cells after yellow fever vaccination. Using its own MiXCR run on the 5' RACE reads, TCRdb lists one record per CDR3 protein. The profile shows about 630,000 distinct CDR3 sequences, more than 9% of them singletons. The sample consisted of PBMCs, taken on the day of the yellow fever booster vaccination. Receptor source: a man aged 25 to 45 who received the YFV17D yellow fever vaccine.

This clonotype appeared a few times. This chain joins TRBV7-2 and TRBJ2-7; the D gene is possibly TRBD2 (6 bases). Germline CDR1 reads SGHTA; CDR2 reads FQGNSA. This CDR3 region has 14 residues. The ends were cut back, 4 bases at V and 7 bases at J, with 17 bases in the middle. The DNA for the CDR3 is TGTGCCAGCAGCTCGACCCGCGGGGTCGGAGAGCAGTACTTC. It codes for CASSSTRGVGEQYF.

This clonotype was picked up a small number of times. This rearrangement joins TRBV7-9 to TRBJ2-3; D gene unclear. Germline CDR1 reads SEHNR; CDR2 reads FQNEAQ (reference sequence). With 0 bases removed from V and 2 bases from J, the gap between germline ends came to 6 bases. CDR3 length: 14 amino acids. CDR3 DNA: TGTGCCAGCAGCTTAGCTACCGACACAGATACGCAGTATTTT. Translation: CASSLATDTDTQYF. The complete variable domain, with remaining parts taken from reference TRBV7-9 and TRBJ2-3, reads DTGVSQNPRHKITKRGQNVTFRCDPISEHNRLYWYRQTLGQGPEFLTYFQNEAQLEKSRLLSDRFSAERPKGSFSTLEIQRTEQGDSAMYLCASSLATDTDTQYFGPGTRLTVL.

A few counts support this clonotype. The chain combines TRBV2 with TRBJ1-4, with TRBD1 as a possible D gene (5 bases). Germline V gives CDR1 SNHLY, CDR2 FYNNEI. V lost 6 bases, J lost 0 bases, and 11 bases lay in between. CDR3 length: 15 residues. CDR3 sequence: CASRAGPSTNEKLFF. The CDR3 nucleotides read TGTGCCAGCAGGGCGGGGCCTTCAACTAATGAAAAACTGTTTTTT.

This clonotype was seen repeatedly, ten times or more. The chain carries TRBV6-2 or TRBV6-3 and TRBJ2-1; 9 nucleotides agree with TRBD1. Germline CDR1 and CDR2: MNHEY and SVGEGT. The CDR3 extends over 14 amino acids. Unmatched junction bases numbered 7, after V lost 6 bases and J lost 7 bases. The CDR3 is CASSRDRALNEQFF. The CDR3 DNA reads as TGTGCCAGCAGCCGGGACAGGGCCCTTAATGAGCAGTTCTTC.

There are a few counts of this clonotype. Germline and junction disagree at one end, which may indicate a read error. The rearrangement joins TRBV2 to TRBJ2-3; D not resolved. The germline gives CDR1 SNHLY, CDR2 FYNNEI. This CDR3 region has 12 residues. CDR3 sequence: CASREEADTQYF. CDR3 sequence (DNA): TGTGCCAGCAGGGAAGAGGCAGATACGCAGTATTTT. The whole variable domain, remainder taken from reference TRBV2 and TRBJ2-3, is EPEVTQTPSHQVTQMGQEVILRCVPISNHLYFYWYRQILGQKVEFLVSFYNNEISEKSEIFDDQFSVERPDGSNFTLKIRSTKLEDSAMYFCASREEADTQYFGPGTRLTVL.

This clonotype occurred a few times. The rearrangement uses TRBV20-1 and TRBJ2-3, with 12 bases fitting TRBD2. CDR1 and CDR2 from the germline V gene are DFQATT and SNEGSKA (reference sequence). The CDR3 is 17 amino acids. V was pared by 4 bases and J by 2 bases, with 10 bases of the junction left unmatched. The CDR3 DNA sequence: TGCAGTGCTACCGCTAGGGGACTAGCGGGCTTCACAGATACGCAGTATTTT. It translates to CSATARGLAGFTDTQYF.

This chain joins TRBV30 and TRBJ2-7, with no clear D. In germline, CDR1 is GTSNPN, CDR2 SVGIG (reference sequence). V lost 3 bases to trimming and J lost 9 bases, with 21 bases between them. CDR3 size: 14 residues. The DNA for the CDR3 is TGTGCCTGGAGGCCCTCGGGTTCTGCAGATAGGCAGTACTTC. Its translation is CAWRPSGSADRQYF.

The sample holds many counts of this clonotype. This chain uses TRBV28 with TRBJ1-5; D call uncertain. CDR3 length: 15 amino acids. Trimming pared 7 bases from V and 4 bases from J, leaving 17 bases between. From germline, CDR1 is MDHEN and CDR2 SYDVKM. CDR3 sequence (DNA): TGTGCCAGCAACCAAAGACGGCTTCGGAATCAGCCCCAGCATTTT. Encoded protein: CASNQRRLRNQPQHF.

Only a few counts were recorded for this clonotype. The chain is built from TRBV15 and TRBJ1-1; D perhaps matches TRBD1 (6 bases). V was pared by 0 bases and J by 1 base, with 9 bases between. CDR1 and CDR2 from the germline V gene are LNHNV and YYDKDF (reference sequence). This CDR3 region has 15 residues. CDR3 DNA: TGTGCCACCAGCAGAGATATGGGGGCGAACACTGAAGCTTTCTTT. This sequence encodes CATSRDMGANTEAFF.

This chain connects TRBV7-6 to TRBJ1-4; D is undetermined. This CDR3 region has 13 residues. Trimming removed 1 base at V and 8 bases at J, with 8 bases between. Germline loops: CDR1 SGHVS, CDR2 FNYEAQ. CDR3 sequence reads: CASSLEASEKLFF. As DNA, the CDR3 is TGTGCCAGCAGCTTAGAGGCCTCCGAAAAACTGTTTTTT.

This clonotype appeared a few times. The chain uses TRBV20-1 and TRBJ2-5, with 16 positions matching TRBD2. The germline CDR1 and CDR2 sequences are DFQATT and SNEGSKA (reference sequence). This CDR3 contains 16 residues. J lost 2 bases, V lost 3 bases, and 3 bases had no gene match. CDR3 coding DNA: TGCAGTGCTAGCGGGACTAGCGGGAGGGAGCAAGAGACCCAGTACTTC. This codes for CSASGTSGREQETQYF.

The chain has TRBV10-3 and TRBJ1-5; D is uncertain. Germline V gene lookup returns CDR1 ENHRY and CDR2 SYGVKD. The CDR3 loop spans 16 amino acids. Trimming shortened V by 0 bases and J by 7 bases, and 16 bases separated the two germline ends. In DNA form, the CDR3 reads TGTGCCATCAGTGAGTCAGAACTTGAGGACCTACAGCCCCAGCATTTT. Its protein is CAISESELEDLQPQHF.

V is TRBV20-1 and J is TRBJ1-5; D is uncertain. Trimming removed 1 base from V and 3 bases from J, with 4 bases in between. This CDR3 has 12 residues. Germline loops: CDR1 DFQATT, CDR2 SNEGSKA (reference sequence). For the CDR3, the DNA is TGCAGTGCTAGAGTTATCAATCAGCCCCAGCATTTT. Amino acid sequence: CSARVINQPQHF.

The V gene is TRBV4-3, the J gene TRBJ2-1; no clear D. Germline CDR1 LGHNA, CDR2 YSLEER. Trimming took 1 base from V and 8 from J, leaving 9 bases between them. The CDR3 spans 13 residues. CDR3 residues: CASSQVVRDEQFF. The CDR3 nucleotides are TGCGCCAGCAGCCAAGTCGTACGGGATGAGCAGTTCTTC.

This sequence joins TRBV27 and TRBJ2-1, with 9 bases that match TRBD2. Germline-derived CDR1 and CDR2 are MNHEY and SMNVEV (reference sequence). The CDR3 runs 16 residues. Losses at the gene ends were 10 bases for V and 7 bases for J; bases not matched to a gene: 17. Written as DNA, the CDR3 is TGTGCCATACACAGGGCCGGGACTAGCAAGGGAAATGAGCAGTTCTTC. Amino acids: CAIHRAGTSKGNEQFF.

A few counts support this clonotype. The chain couples TRBV12-3 or TRBV12-4 to TRBJ2-4, with D possibly TRBD2 on 6 matching bases. Trimming left V 5 bases short and J 9 bases short, with 11 bases between. The CDR3 sequence is 12 residues long. The CDR3 loop reads CASSRDLIIQYF. In DNA, the CDR3 is TGTGCCAGCAGTCGGGACTTAATCATTCAGTACTTC.

This clonotype was picked up a small number of times. This CDR3 is CASSLAGTGGGEQYF. The DNA of the CDR3 is TGTGCCAGCAGCTTAGCCGGGACAGGGGGGGGCGAGCAGTACTTC. This rearrangement joins TRBV5-4 to TRBJ2-7; 11 positions agree with TRBD1. The V and J ends lost 2 bases and 6 bases, in that order; junction bases with no gene match: 7. The CDR3 is 15 residues long. The V gene's germline CDR1 is SGHNT and CDR2 YYREEE (reference sequence).

This clonotype was counted only a few times. The chain combines TRBV4-3 with TRBJ1-6; D might be TRBD1 (5 bases). V lost 0 bases and J 7 bases, leaving 13 bases between the germline ends. The CDR3 totals 16 residues. Germline V CDR1 and CDR2: LGHNA, YSLEER. The CDR3 reads CASSQDRGRANSPLHF. The DNA of the CDR3 is TGCGCCAGCAGCCAAGATCGGGGCAGAGCGAATTCACCCCTCCACTTT.

This chain uses TRBV4-3 with TRBJ1-2, with a tentative D call TRBD1 (5 bases). Trimming pared 0 bases from V and 2 bases from J, leaving 13 bases between. The CDR3 has 16 residues. Germline assignment: CDR1 LGHNA and CDR2 YSLEER. CDR3 sequence: CASSQDRVGLNYGYTF. Written as DNA, the CDR3 is TGCGCCAGCAGCCAAGATCGGGTGGGACTAAACTATGGCTACACCTTC.

This clonotype was detected only a few times. The chain uses TRBV20-1 and TRBJ2-2; no clear D. This CDR3 is 13 amino acids long. With 0 bases removed from V and 2 bases from J, the gap between germline ends came to 4 bases. Looked up from germline, CDR1 is DFQATT and CDR2 is SNEGSKA (reference sequence). As DNA, the CDR3 is TGCAGTGCTAGAGACAGTAACACCGGGGAGCTGTTTTTT. Translated: CSARDSNTGELFF.

The chain employs TRBV27 and TRBJ2-3; 8 positions match TRBD2. The CDR3 sequence is 15 residues long. J gave up 6 bases and V 6 bases, and 11 bases lay outside the gene matches. Germline-derived CDR1 and CDR2 are MNHEY and SMNVEV (reference sequence). The CDR3 protein is CASSRRLASADTQYF. Written as DNA, the CDR3 is TGTGCCAGCAGCCGTCGACTAGCGTCTGCGGATACGCAGTATTTT.

There are many counts of this clonotype. The chain employs TRBV5-1 and TRBJ2-1; 14 bases map to TRBD2. Germline values: CDR1 SGHRS, CDR2 YFSETQ. The V segment lost 2 bases and the J segment 6 bases; nucleotides outside the gene matches: 16. This CDR3 has 20 residues. CDR3 bases: TGCGCCAGCAGCTTCTCTCACCGCCTGACTAGCGGGAGGGCCTTCAATGAGCAGTTCTTC. As protein: CASSFSHRLTSGRAFNEQFF. The full variable domain, rest sourced from reference TRBV5-1 and TRBJ2-1, is KAGVTQTPRYLIKTRGQQVTLSCSPISGHRSVSWYQQTPGQGLQFLFEYFSETQRNKGNFPGRFSGRQFSNSRSEMNVSTLELGDSALYLCASSFSHRLTSGRAFNEQFFGPGTRLTVL.

The gene calls are TRBV12-3 or TRBV12-4 and TRBJ2-2, with D possibly TRBD2 on 5 matching bases. This CDR3 has 12 amino acids. V lost 6 bases and J 9 bases, leaving 11 bases between the germline ends. The CDR3 spells CASSRGGRELFF. In nucleotides, the CDR3 is TGTGCCAGCAGCCGGGGTGGCCGGGAGCTGTTTTTT.